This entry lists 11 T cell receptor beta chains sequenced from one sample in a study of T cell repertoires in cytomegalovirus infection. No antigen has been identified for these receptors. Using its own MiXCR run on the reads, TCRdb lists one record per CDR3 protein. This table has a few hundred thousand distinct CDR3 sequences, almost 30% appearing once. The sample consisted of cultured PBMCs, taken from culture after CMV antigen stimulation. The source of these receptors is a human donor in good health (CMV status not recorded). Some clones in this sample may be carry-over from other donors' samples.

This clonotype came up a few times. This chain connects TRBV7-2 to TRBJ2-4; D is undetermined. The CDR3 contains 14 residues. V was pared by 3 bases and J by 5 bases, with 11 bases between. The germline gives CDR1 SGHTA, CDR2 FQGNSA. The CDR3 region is CASSFQSTQNIQYF. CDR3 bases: TGTGCCAGCAGCTTCCAATCGACCCAAAACATTCAGTACTTC.

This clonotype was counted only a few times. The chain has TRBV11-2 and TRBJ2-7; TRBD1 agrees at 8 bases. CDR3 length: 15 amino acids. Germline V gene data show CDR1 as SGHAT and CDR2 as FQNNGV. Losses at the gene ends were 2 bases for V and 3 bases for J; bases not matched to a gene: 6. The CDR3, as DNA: TGTGCCAGCAGCTTAACGGACAGGGCCTACTACGAGCAGTACTTC. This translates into CASSLTDRAYYEQYF.

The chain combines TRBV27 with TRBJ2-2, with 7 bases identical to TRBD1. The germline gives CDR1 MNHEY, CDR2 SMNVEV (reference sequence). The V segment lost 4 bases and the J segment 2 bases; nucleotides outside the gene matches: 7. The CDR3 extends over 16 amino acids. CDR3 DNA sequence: TGTGCCAGCAGTTCTGGTCGACAGGGAAACACCGGGGAGCTGTTTTTT. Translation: CASSSGRQGNTGELFF.

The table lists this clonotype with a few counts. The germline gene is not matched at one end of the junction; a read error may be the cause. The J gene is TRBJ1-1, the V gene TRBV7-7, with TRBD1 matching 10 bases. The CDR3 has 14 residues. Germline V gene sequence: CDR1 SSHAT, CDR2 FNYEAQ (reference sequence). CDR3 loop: CASSPGTGDTEAFF. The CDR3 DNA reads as TGTGCTAGCAGCCCCGGGACAGGGGACACTGAAGCTTTCTTT.

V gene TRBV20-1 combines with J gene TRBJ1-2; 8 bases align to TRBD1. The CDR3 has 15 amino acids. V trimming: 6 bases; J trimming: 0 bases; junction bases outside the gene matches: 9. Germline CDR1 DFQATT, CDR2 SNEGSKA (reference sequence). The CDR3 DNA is TGCAGTGCAACTAGGACAGGGAGCCCTAACTATGGCTACACCTTC. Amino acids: CSATRTGSPNYGYTF.

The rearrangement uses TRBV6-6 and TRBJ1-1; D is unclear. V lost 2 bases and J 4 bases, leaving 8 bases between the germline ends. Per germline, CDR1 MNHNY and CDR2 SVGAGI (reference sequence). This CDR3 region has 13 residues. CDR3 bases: TGTGCCAGCAGTTACACGGAGGGCACTGAAGCTTTCTTT. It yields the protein CASSYTEGTEAFF.

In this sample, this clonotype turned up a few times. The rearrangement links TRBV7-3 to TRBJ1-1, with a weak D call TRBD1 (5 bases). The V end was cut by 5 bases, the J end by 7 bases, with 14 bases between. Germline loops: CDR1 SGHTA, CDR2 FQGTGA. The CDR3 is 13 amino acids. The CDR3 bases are TGTGCCAGCAGCAACCTACCGGGGGGTGAAGCTTTCTTT. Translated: CASSNLPGGEAFF. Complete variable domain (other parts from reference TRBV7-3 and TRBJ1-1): GAGVSQTPSNKVTEKGKYVELRCDPISGHTALYWYRQSLGQGPEFLIYFQGTGAADDSGLPNDRFFAVRPEGSVSTLKIQRTERGDSAVYLCASSNLPGGEAFFGQGTRLTVV.

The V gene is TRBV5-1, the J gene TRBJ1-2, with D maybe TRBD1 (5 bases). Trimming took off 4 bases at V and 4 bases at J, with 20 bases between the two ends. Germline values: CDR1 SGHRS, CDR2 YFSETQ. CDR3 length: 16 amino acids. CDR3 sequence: CASSASNRDPSYGYTF. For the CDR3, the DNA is TGCGCCAGCAGCGCTTCCAACCGGGACCCAAGCTATGGCTACACCTTC.

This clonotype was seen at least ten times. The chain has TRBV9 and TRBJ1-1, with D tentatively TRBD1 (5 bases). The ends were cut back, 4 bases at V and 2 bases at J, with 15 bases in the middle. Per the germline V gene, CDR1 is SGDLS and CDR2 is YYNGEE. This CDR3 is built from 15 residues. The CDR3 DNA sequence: TGTGCCAGCAGCCCCCACGACAGCCTTAACACTGAAGCTTTCTTT. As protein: CASSPHDSLNTEAFF.

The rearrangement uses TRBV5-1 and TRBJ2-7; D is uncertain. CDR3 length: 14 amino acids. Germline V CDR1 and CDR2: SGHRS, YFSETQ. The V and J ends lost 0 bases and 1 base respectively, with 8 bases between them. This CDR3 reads CASSLAPESYEQYF. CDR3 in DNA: TGCGCCAGCAGCTTGGCCCCAGAATCCTACGAGCAGTACTTC.

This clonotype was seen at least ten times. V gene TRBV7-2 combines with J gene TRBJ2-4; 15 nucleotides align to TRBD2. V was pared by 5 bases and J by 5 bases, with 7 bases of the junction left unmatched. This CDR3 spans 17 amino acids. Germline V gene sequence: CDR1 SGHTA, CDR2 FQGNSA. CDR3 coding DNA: TGTGCCAGCAGCCCTTGGACTAGCGGGGGGGGAGAAAACATTCAGTACTTC. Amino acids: CASSPWTSGGGENIQYF.